This T cell receptor (beta chain) was sequenced in a study of human T cells and chemical hapten exposure. The CDR3 runs 18 residues. Trimming at V came to 5 bases and at J to 2 bases, leaving 10 bases not matched to a gene. MiXCR, applied by TCRdb to the RACE reads, yields one record per CDR3 protein. This repertoire shows approximately 90,000 distinct CDR3 sequences, around 25% found once; its top ten account for under 13%. Indicated time point: patch test 3, about 24 weeks after DPC sensitization. The treatment is: therapeutic diphenylcyclopropenone sensitization with weekly scalp DPC. The sample was whole blood, taken in connection with sensitization to the hapten diphenylcyclopropenone (DPC). This sequence joins TRBV12-3 or TRBV12-4 and TRBJ2-5; 14 positions match TRBD2. This clonotype was sampled from a man aged 35 to 55 with alopecia areata. Some clones in this sample may be carry-over from other donors' samples. Written as DNA, the CDR3 is TGTGCCAGCAGTACCGGGACTAGCGGGAGATTCGAACAAGAGACCCAGTACTTC. Residues: CASSTGTSGRFEQETQYF.